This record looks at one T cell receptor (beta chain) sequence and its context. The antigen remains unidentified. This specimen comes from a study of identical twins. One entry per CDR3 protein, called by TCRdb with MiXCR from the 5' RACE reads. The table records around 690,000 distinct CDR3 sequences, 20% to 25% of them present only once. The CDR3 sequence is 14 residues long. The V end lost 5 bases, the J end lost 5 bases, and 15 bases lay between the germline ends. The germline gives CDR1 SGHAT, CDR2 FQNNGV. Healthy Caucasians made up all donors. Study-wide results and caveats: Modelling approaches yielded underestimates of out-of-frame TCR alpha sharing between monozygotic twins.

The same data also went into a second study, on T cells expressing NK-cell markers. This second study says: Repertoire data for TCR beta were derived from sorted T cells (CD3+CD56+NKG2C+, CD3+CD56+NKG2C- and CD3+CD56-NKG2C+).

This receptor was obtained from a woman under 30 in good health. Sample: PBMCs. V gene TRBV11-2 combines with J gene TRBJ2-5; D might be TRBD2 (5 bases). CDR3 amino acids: CASSPEAPPETQYF. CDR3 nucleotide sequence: TGTGCCAGCAGCCCGGAGGCCCCACCGGAGACCCAGTACTTC.